What follows describes a single T cell receptor beta chain. Its antigen remains unidentified. Some clones are missing from TCRdb's copy, which holds only in-frame ones; the method was immunoSEQ multiplex PCR. The sample carries more than 65,000 clones, less than 90% recorded once. V was shortened by 0 bases and J by 7 bases, with 13 bases between the two germline ends. Germline-derived CDR1 and CDR2 are SGHNT and YENEEA. The CDR3 has 15 amino acids. The entry originates in a study of radiotherapy plus CTLA-4 blockade in lung cancer. General observations from the study: Reportedly, early blood T cell clone dynamics best predicted response, with interferon-beta. Blood-borne expansion of tumor-derived TCR clones followed radiotherapy plus ipilimumab.

This receptor was identified in a human donor with non-small cell lung cancer who had stable disease on radiotherapy plus ipilimumab. The rearrangement uses TRBV11-3 and TRBJ2-1, with D possibly matching TRBD2 (6 bases). The starting material was peripheral blood, obtained from a patient treated with radiotherapy plus ipilimumab. Written as DNA, the CDR3 is TGTGCCAGCAGCTTAGATCGCCCGGGGAGGAATGAGCAGTTCTTC. Amino acid sequence: CASSLDRPGRNEQFF. The entire variable domain, with the rest obtained from reference TRBV11-3 and TRBJ2-1, is as follows: EAGVVQSPRYKIIEKKQPVAFWCNPISGHNTLYWYLQNLGQGPELLIRYENEEAVDDSQLPKDRFSAERLKGVDSTLKIQPAELGDSAVYLCASSLDRPGRNEQFFGPGTRLTVL.